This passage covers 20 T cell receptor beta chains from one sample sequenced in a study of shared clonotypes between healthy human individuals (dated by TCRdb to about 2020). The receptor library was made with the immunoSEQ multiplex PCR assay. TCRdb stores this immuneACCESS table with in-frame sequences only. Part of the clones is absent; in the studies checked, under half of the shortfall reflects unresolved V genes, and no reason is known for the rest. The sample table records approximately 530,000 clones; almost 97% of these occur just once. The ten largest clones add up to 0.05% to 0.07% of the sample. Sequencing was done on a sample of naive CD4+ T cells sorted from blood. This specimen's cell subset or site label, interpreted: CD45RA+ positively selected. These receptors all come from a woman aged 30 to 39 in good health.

The CDR3 loop is CSASFPPEAFF. The CDR3 DNA reads as TGCAGTGCTAGTTTCCCCCCTGAAGCTTTCTTT. This chain joins TRBV20-1 and TRBJ1-1; D gene uncertain. V was pared by 3 bases and J by 6 bases, with 8 bases between. CDR3 length: 11 amino acids. Germline values: CDR1 DFQATT, CDR2 SNEGSKA (reference sequence).

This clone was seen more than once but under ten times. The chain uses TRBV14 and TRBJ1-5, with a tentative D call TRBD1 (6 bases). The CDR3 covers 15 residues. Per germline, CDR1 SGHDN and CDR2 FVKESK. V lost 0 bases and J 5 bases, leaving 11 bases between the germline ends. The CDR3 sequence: CASSQEDRRHQPQHF. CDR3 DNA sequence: TGTGCCAGCAGCCAAGAAGACAGGCGGCATCAGCCCCAGCATTTT.

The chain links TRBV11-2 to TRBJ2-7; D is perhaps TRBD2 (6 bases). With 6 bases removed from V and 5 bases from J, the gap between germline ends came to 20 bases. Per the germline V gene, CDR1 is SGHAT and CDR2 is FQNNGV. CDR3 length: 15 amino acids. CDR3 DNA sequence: TGTGCCAGCAGAAATTTCGGGGGAGTTTTCAACGAGCAGTACTTC. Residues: CASRNFGGVFNEQYF.

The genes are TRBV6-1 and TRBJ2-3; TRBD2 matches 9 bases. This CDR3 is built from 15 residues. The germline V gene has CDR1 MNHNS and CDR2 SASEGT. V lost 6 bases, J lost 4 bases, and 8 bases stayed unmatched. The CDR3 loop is CASRLLAGGADTQYF. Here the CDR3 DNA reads TGTGCCAGCAGGCTACTAGCGGGTGGGGCAGATACGCAGTATTTT.

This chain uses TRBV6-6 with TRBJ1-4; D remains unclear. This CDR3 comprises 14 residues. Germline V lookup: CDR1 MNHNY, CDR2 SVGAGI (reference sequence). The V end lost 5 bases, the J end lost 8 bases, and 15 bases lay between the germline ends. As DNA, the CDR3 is TGTGCCAGCAGTCCTGGGGAGGGTAAGGAAAAACTGTTTTTT. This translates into CASSPGEGKEKLFF.

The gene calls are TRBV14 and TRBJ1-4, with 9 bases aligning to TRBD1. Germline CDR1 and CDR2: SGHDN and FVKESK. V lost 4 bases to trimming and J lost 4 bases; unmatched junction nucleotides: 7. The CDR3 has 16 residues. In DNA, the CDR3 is TGTGCCAGCAGCCTACGTCCGGGACAGGGTAATGAAAAACTGTTTTTT. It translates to CASSLRPGQGNEKLFF.

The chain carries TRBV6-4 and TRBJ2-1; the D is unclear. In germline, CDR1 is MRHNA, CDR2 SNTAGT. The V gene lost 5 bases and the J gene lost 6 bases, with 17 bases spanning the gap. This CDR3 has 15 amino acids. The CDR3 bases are TGTGCCAGCAGTATTAGCCCATCCCCCGTCAATGAGCAGTTCTTC. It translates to CASSISPSPVNEQFF.

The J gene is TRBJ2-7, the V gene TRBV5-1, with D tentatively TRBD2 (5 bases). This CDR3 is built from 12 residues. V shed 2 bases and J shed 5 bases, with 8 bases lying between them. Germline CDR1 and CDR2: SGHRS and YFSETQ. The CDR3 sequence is CASSLLEDEQYF. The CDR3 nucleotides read TGCGCCAGCAGCTTATTGGAGGACGAGCAGTACTTC.

The CDR3 DNA follows: TGTGCCAGCAGTCCCCGAGGGTCTGGCACAGATACGCAGTATTTT. Translation gives CASSPRGSGTDTQYF. The chain joins TRBV6-6 to TRBJ2-3; TRBD2 is a possible D gene (5 bases). V was clipped by 5 bases and J by 1 base, with 13 bases between them. Germline loops: CDR1 MNHNY, CDR2 SVGAGI (reference sequence). The CDR3 runs to 15 residues.

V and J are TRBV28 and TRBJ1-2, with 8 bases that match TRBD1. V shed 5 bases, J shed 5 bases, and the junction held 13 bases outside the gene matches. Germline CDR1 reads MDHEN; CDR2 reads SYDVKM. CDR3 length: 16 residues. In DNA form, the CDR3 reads TGTGCCAGCAGTCTGACCCCAGGGGGCGCGTGGTATGGCTACACCTTC. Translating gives CASSLTPGGAWYGYTF.

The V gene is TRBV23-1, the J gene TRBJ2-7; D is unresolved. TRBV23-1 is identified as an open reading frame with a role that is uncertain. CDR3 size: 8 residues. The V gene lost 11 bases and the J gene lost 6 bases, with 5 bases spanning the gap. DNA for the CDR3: TGCGCCCCCAGCGAGCAGTACTTC. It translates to CAPSEQYF.

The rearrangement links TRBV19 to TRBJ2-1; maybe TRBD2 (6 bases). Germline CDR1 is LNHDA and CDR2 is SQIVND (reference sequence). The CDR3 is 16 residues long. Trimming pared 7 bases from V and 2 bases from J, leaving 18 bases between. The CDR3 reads CASTPGFAGTYNEQFF. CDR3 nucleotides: TGTGCCAGTACCCCCGGATTCGCGGGGACCTACAATGAGCAGTTCTTC.

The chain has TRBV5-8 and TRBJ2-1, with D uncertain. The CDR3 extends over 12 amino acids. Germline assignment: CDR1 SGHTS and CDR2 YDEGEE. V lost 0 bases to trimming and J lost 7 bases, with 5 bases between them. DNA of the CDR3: TGTGCCAGCAGCTTGGCTCCAAATGAGCAGTTCTTC. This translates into CASSLAPNEQFF.

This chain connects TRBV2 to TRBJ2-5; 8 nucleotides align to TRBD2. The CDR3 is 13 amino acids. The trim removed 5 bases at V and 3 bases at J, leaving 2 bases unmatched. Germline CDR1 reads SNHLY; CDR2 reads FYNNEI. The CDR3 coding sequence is TGTGCCAGCAGTAGCGGGAGAGAAGAGACCCAGTACTTC. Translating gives CASSSGREETQYF. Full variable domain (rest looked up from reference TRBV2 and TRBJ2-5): EPEVTQTPSHQVTQMGQEVILRCVPISNHLYFYWYRQILGQKVEFLVSFYNNEISEKSEIFDDQFSVERPDGSNFTLKIRSTKLEDSAMYFCASSSGREETQYFGPGTRLLVL.

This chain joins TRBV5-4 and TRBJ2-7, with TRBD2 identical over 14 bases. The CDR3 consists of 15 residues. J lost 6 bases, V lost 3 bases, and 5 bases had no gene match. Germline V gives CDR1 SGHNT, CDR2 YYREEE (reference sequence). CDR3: CASSSRLAGGVEQYF. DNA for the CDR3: TGTGCCAGCAGCTCGAGACTAGCGGGAGGGGTCGAGCAGTACTTC.

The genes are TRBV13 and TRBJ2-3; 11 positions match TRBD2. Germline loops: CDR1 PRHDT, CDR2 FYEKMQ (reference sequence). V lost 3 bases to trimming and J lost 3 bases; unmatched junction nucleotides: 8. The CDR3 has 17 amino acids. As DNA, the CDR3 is TGTGCCAGCAGCTTTCGTAGCGGGAGGGCAAATACAGATACGCAGTATTTT. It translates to CASSFRSGRANTDTQYF.

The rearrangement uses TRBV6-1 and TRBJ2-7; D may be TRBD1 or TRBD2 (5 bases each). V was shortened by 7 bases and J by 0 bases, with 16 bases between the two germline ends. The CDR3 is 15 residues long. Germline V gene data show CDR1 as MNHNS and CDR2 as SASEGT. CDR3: CASKPMGVSSYEQYF. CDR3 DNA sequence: TGTGCCAGCAAGCCCATGGGGGTTAGCTCCTACGAGCAGTACTTC.

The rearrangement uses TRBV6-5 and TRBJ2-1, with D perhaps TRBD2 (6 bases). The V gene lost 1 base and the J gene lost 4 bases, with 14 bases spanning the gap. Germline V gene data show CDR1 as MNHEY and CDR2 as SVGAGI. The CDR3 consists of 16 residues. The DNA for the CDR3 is TGTGCCAGCAGTTACTTGATTGGGGGGTCGTACAATGAGCAGTTCTTC. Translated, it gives CASSYLIGGSYNEQFF.

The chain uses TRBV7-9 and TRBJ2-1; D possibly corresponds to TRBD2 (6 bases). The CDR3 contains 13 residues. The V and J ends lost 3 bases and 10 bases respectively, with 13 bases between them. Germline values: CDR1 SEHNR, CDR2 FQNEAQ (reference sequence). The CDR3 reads CASSFAGMVEQFF. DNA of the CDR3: TGTGCCAGCAGCTTTGCGGGGATGGTGGAGCAGTTCTTC.

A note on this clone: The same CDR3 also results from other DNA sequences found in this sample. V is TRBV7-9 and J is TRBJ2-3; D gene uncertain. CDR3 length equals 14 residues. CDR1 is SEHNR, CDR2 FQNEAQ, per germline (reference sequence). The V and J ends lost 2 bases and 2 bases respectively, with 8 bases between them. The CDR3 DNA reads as TGTGCCAGCAGCTTAAAGGGCTTCACAGATACGCAGTATTTT. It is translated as CASSLKGFTDTQYF. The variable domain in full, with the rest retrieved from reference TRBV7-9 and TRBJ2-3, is DTGVSQNPRHKITKRGQNVTFRCDPISEHNRLYWYRQTLGQGPEFLTYFQNEAQLEKSRLLSDRFSAERPKGSFSTLEIQRTEQGDSAMYLCASSLKGFTDTQYFGPGTRLTVL.